The T cell receptor (beta chain) under discussion was sequenced for a study of beta chain features in type 1 diabetes. As for the study in general: Cell yields, age and gender were similar between patients and healthy donors.

One heparinised blood draw averaging around 0.12 L was given by each donor. It was via CD45RO/CCR7/CD25/CD127/CD95/CD27 that CD4+ naive, central memory, regulatory and stem cell-like memory cells were sorted. The J segment lost 3 bases and the V segment lost 5 bases, leaving 5 bases of the junction unmatched. The CDR3 is 15 residues long. Germline V gives CDR1 SGHTA, CDR2 FQGTGA. Study-level findings and limits: Shorter TCRB CDR3s, moderately but significantly so, marked every one of the four CD4+ subsets in Type 1 diabetes patients.

Expressed TCRB transcripts were sequenced because the entire RNA isolate underwent reverse transcription. Sequencing used immunoSEQ multiplex PCR; TCRdb keeps in-frame clones, though not all of them. This table has roughly 350,000 clones, 8% to 13% appearing once. This clone was detected a few times. The antigen remains undetermined. This sequence was found in a woman aged 25 to 45 in good health. Sequencing input: naive CD4+ T cells from blood. The gene calls are TRBV7-3 and TRBJ2-1; 9 bases fit TRBD2. DNA for the CDR3: TGTGCCAGCAGCGATAGCGGGAGAGTCTACAATGAGCAGTTCTTC. Translated, it gives CASSDSGRVYNEQFF.